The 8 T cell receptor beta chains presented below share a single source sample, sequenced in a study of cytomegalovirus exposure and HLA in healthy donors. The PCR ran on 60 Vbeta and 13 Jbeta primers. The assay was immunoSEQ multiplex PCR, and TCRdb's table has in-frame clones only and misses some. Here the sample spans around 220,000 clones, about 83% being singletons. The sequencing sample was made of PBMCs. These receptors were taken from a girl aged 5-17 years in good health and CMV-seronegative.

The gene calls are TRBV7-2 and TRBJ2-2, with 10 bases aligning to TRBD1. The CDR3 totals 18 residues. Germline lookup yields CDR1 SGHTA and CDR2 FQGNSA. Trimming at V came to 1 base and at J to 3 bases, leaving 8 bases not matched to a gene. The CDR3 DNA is TGTGCCAGCAGCTTAGGTCCTGTGGGGACAGGGGACACCGGGGAGCTGTTTTTT. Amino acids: CASSLGPVGTGDTGELFF.

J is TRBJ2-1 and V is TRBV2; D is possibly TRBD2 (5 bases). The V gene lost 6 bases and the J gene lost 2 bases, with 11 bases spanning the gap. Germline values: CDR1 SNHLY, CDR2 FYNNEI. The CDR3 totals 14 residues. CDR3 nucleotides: TGTGCCAGCAGCAACTCGGGGACCTACAATGAGCAGTTCTTC. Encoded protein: CASSNSGTYNEQFF.

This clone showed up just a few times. CDR3 DNA: TGTGCCACCAGCCTAAACACGGGGACAGGCTATGGCTACACCTTC. Its protein is CATSLNTGTGYGYTF. The chain is built from TRBV15 and TRBJ1-2; the match to TRBD1 covers 8 bases. V dropped 5 bases and J dropped 4; count of bases not matched to a gene: 9. The CDR3 is 15 amino acids. CDR1 and CDR2 from the germline V gene are LNHNV and YYDKDF (reference sequence).

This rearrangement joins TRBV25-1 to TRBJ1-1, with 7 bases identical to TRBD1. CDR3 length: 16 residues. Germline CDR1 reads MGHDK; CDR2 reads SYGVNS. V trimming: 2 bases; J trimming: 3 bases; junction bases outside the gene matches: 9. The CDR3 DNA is TGTGCCAGCAGTGAACCCCGAACAGGGGTCGACACTGAAGCTTTCTTT. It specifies CASSEPRTGVDTEAFF.

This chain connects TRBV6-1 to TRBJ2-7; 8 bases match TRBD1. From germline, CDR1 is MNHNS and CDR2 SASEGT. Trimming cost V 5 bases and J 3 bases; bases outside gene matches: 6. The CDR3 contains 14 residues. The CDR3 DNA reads TGTGCCAGCAGTCGACGACAGGGGAACTACGAGCAGTACTTC. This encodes CASSRRQGNYEQYF.

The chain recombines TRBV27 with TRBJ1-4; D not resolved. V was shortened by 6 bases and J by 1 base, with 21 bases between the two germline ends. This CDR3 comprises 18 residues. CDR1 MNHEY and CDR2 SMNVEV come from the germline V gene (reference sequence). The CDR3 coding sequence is TGTGCCAGCAGCTCCTCACCGGGATACCGCGGAACTAATGAAAAACTGTTTTTT. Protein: CASSSSPGYRGTNEKLFF.

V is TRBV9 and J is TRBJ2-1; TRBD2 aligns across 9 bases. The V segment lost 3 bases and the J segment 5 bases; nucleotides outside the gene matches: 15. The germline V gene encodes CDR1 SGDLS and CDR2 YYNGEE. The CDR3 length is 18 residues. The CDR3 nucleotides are TGTGCCAGCAGCGCCCGGGGTGGGCGGGAGGGTCGGCACAATGAGCAGTTCTTC. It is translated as CASSARGGREGRHNEQFF.

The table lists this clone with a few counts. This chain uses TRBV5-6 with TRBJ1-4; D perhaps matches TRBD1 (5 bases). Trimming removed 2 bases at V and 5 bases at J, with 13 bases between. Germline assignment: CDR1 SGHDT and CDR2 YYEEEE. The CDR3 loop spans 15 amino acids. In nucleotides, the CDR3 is TGTGCCAGCAGCTTCAGGGTCTCGTTGAATGAAAAACTGTTTTTT. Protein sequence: CASSFRVSLNEKLFF.